The entry below describes one T cell receptor (beta chain). Noted treatment: preoperative locoregional IRX-2 cytokine immunotherapy. Patients received preoperative, locoregional IRX-2 cytokine immunotherapy in a phase Ib study. Measured with immunoSEQ multiplex PCR; TCRdb has only the in-frame clones, and not every one. The repertoire holds under 45,000 clones, with roughly 94% as singletons. The germline V gene encodes CDR1 LGHNA and CDR2 YSLEER. This CDR3 contains 13 residues. V was pared by 4 bases and J by 1 base, with 7 bases between. These data are taken from a study of preoperative IRX-2 immunotherapy in early breast cancer.

This rearrangement joins TRBV4-3 to TRBJ1-1; D perhaps matches TRBD1 (5 bases). Sequencing was performed on tumor tissue, taken after IRX-2 immunotherapy. This receptor was identified in a human donor with breast cancer. The CDR3 region is CASSRDRNTEAFF. The DNA of the CDR3 is TGCGCCAGCAGCCGCGACAGGAACACTGAAGCTTTCTTT.